This is a list of T cell receptor beta chains from one sample in a study of T cells expressing NK-cell markers. TCRdb re-called the 5' RACE reads and catalogs CDR3 proteins one per entry, DNA excluded. Its clone listing holds approximately 440,000 distinct CDR3 sequences. Source material: blood T cells: a sorted CD56 or NKG2C T cell subset, CD4+ or CD8+ T cells, or bulk PBMC T cells (not recorded which). The receptors were sampled from a woman in her 50s in good health. The CDR3 runs from the conserved cysteine through the conserved F or W. Fields, in order: V gene, CDR3 length, J gene, CDR3 protein.

TRBV12-3/TRBV12-4	17	TRBJ2-7	CASSPGTRLSRSYEQYF
TRBV12-3/TRBV12-4	21	TRBJ2-6	CASTLGGTHGLGGSGANVLTF
TRBV12-3/TRBV12-4	14	TRBJ1-2	CASSHDRGFYGYTF
TRBV20-1	14	TRBJ2-2	CSAAVVGVAGELFF
TRBV12-3/TRBV12-4	11	TRBJ2-3	CASREFDTQYF
TRBV12-3/TRBV12-4	16	TRBJ2-2	CASRRGLAGNTGELFF
TRBV11-2	14	TRBJ2-3	CASSLVQEVHTQYF
TRBV12-1	15	TRBJ2-3	CASSSGTGGTDTQYF
TRBV5-1	17	TRBJ2-2	CASSLEPGGANTGELFF
TRBV12-3/TRBV12-4	15	TRBJ1-5	CASSFETGGGQPQHF
TRBV4-1	14	TRBJ2-5	CASSHGFTLKTQYF
TRBV11-1	16	TRBJ2-2	CASSLDGDPHTGELFF
TRBV3-1	14	TRBJ1-5	CASSWGGGNQPQHF
TRBV29-1	13	TRBJ2-1	CSVEETGGNEQFF
TRBV29-1	13	TRBJ1-1	CSAGTGRNTEAFF
TRBV20-1	14	TRBJ1-5	CSAARSGHHQPQHF
TRBV5-1	14	TRBJ2-2	CASSLGHNTGELFF
TRBV3-1	18	TRBJ2-1	CASSQLAGGLDGGNEQFF
TRBV11-3	16	TRBJ2-5	CASSPRPERAKETQYF
TRBV19	13	TRBJ2-1	CASKGTGYNEQFF
TRBV14	15	TRBJ2-3	CASSHMSRALDTQYF
TRBV12-3/TRBV12-4	17	TRBJ2-5	CASSENRLAGASETQYF
TRBV18	16	TRBJ1-1	CASSHRAGSQNTEAFF
TRBV3-1	11	TRBJ2-1	CASRSMSEQFF
TRBV5-6	15	TRBJ2-1	CASRYEQGVKDEQFF
TRBV15	16	TRBJ2-7	CATSRAGGQGSYEQYF
TRBV6-5	14	TRBJ1-4	CASSYRLTNEKLFF
TRBV20-1	12	TRBJ1-2	CSAPPPRGGYTF
TRBV12-5	13	TRBJ2-5	CASGPRAQETQYF
TRBV11-3	14	TRBJ2-2	CASSSPRYTGELFF
TRBV12-3/TRBV12-4	14	TRBJ1-4	CASSLAGQVEKLFF
TRBV20-1	16	TRBJ2-3	CSALLSKAGNTDTQYF
TRBV30	14	TRBJ2-1	CAWSADHSYNEQFF
TRBV5-1	16	TRBJ1-6	CASSQEGQGGNSPLHF
TRBV5-4	14	TRBJ1-1	CASSPDRLNTEAFF